The source of this T cell receptor beta chain is a study of T cells in Graves' hyperthyroidism and ophthalmopathy. The investigators amplified TCR beta CDR3 regions from RNA transcripts. HTBI primers were the set used in a first-round RT-PCR of the TCR CDR3. TCRdb itself ran the multiplex PCR reads through MiXCR, one entry per CDR3 protein. This repertoire shows over 350,000 distinct CDR3 sequences, approximately 14% found once; its top ten account for roughly 13%. Trimming cost V 6 bases and J 3 bases; bases outside gene matches: 4. The CDR3 sequence is 13 residues long. Germline assignment: CDR1 KGHSH and CDR2 LQKENI. This clonotype was seen ten or more times.

The sequencing sample was made of blood. This sequence was found in a man younger than 30 with Graves' ophthalmopathy. The rearrangement links TRBV18 to TRBJ2-7; TRBD2 matches at 8 bases. The CDR3 DNA reads TGTGCCAGCTCTAGCGGGGCCGGCTACGAGCAGTACTTC. Protein sequence: CASSSGAGYEQYF.